The next 8 T cell receptor beta chains were all read from a single sample in a study of blood T cell repertoires in COVID-19. Using immunoSEQ multiplex PCR, the repertoire was profiled, and TCRdb retains in-frame clones only, with some absent. The sample has roughly 140,000 clones; around 80% are singletons. Sequencing was performed on peripheral blood. These TCRs come from a woman in her forties or fifties with acute or convalescent COVID-19.

The rearrangement links TRBV28 to TRBJ2-7, with 10 positions matching TRBD2. Germline V lookup: CDR1 MDHEN, CDR2 SYDVKM. This CDR3 region has 17 residues. Trimming removed 4 bases from V and 5 bases from J; junction bases left unmatched: 14. CDR3 loop: CASSYFVGASGRDEQYF. For the CDR3, the DNA is TGTGCCAGCAGTTATTTTGTGGGTGCTAGCGGGAGAGACGAGCAGTACTTC. The variable domain in full, with the rest retrieved from reference TRBV28 and TRBJ2-7, is DVKVTQSSRYLVKRTGEKVFLECVQDMDHENMFWYRQDPGLGLRLIYFSYDVKMKEKGDIPEGYSVSREKKERFSLILESASTNQTSMYLCASSYFVGASGRDEQYFGPGTRLTVT.

This clone was seen a few times. The V gene is TRBV6-1, the J gene TRBJ1-2; TRBD1 might be the D (5 bases). Germline CDR1 is MNHNS and CDR2 is SASEGT. V lost 3 bases and J lost 7, with 15 bases in between. The CDR3 sequence is 14 residues long. The CDR3 DNA sequence: TGTGCCAGCAGTGATTACAGGCAAAGAGGTGGCTACACCTTC. Protein sequence: CASSDYRQRGGYTF.

The rearrangement uses TRBV20-1 and TRBJ1-2; D is uncertain. In germline, CDR1 is DFQATT, CDR2 SNEGSKA (reference sequence). This CDR3 has 11 residues. Deletions cut 0 bases from V and 5 bases from J, with 4 bases between. The CDR3 DNA sequence: TGCAGTGCTAGAGAGACATATGGCTACACCTTC. Translated: CSARETYGYTF.

The V gene is TRBV28, the J gene TRBJ1-2, with a possible D match to TRBD1 (6 bases). Trimming removed 5 bases at V and 0 bases at J, with 16 bases between. The germline gives CDR1 MDHEN, CDR2 SYDVKM. The CDR3 length is 16 residues. CDR3 nucleotides: TGTGCCAGCAGTCTCGGGGGGCAGGGGACTAACTATGGCTACACCTTC. Translating gives CASSLGGQGTNYGYTF.

The J gene is TRBJ1-1, the V gene TRBV28, with no clear D. Germline V gene sequence: CDR1 MDHEN, CDR2 SYDVKM. The CDR3 is 11 amino acids. V shed 6 bases and J shed 3 bases, with 5 bases lying between them. DNA for the CDR3: TGTGCCAGCAGACTAGACACTGAAGCTTTCTTT. It translates to CASRLDTEAFF.

The genes are TRBV6-5 and TRBJ2-7, with TRBD2 matching over 11 bases. Unmatched junction bases numbered 4, after V lost 2 bases and J lost 4 bases. The CDR3 totals 15 residues. Germline CDR1 is MNHEY and CDR2 is SVGAGI. The chain's CDR3 is CASSYARTSGYEQYF. DNA of the CDR3: TGTGCCAGCAGTTACGCCCGGACTAGCGGGTACGAGCAGTACTTC.

J is TRBJ2-2 and V is TRBV6-1; D ambiguous. CDR3 length equals 14 residues. The V end was cut by 2 bases, the J end by 4 bases, with 8 bases between. Germline V gene sequence: CDR1 MNHNS, CDR2 SASEGT. The CDR3 loop is CASSEQRGTGELFF. The CDR3 region has the DNA TGTGCCAGCAGTGAACAGCGTGGCACCGGGGAGCTGTTTTTT.

The chain is built from TRBV6-6 and TRBJ2-1; perhaps TRBD1 as D (5 bases). The CDR3 has 15 residues. CDR1 is MNHNY and CDR2 is SVGAGI in the germline V gene (reference sequence). Trimming stripped 0 bases from V and 4 bases from J, with 10 bases between. CDR3 loop: CASSYSAGRYNEQFF. As DNA, the CDR3 is TGTGCCAGCAGTTACTCGGCAGGGCGGTACAATGAGCAGTTCTTC.